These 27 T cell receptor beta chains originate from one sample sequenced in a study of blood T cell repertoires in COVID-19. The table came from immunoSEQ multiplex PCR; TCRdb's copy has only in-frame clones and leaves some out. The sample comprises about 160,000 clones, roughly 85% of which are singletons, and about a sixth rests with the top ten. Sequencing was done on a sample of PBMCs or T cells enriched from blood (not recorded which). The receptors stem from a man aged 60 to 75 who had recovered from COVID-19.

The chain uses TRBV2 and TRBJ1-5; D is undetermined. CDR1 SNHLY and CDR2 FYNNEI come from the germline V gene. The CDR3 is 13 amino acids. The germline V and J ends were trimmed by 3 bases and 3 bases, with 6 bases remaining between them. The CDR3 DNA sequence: TGTGCCAGCAGTGACCTACCCAATCAGCCCCAGCATTTT. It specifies CASSDLPNQPQHF.

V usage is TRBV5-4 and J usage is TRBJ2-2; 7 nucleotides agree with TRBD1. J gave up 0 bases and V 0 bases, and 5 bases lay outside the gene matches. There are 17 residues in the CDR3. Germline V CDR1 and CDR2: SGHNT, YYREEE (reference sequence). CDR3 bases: TGTGCCAGCAGCTTGGAACTGGGGACAGCGAACACCGGGGAGCTGTTTTTT. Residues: CASSLELGTANTGELFF.

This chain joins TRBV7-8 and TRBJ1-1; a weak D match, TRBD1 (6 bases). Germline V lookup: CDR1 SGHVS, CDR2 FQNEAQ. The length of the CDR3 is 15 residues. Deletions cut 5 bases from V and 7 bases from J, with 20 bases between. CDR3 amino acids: CASSLYGTTQIEAFF. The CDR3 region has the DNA TGTGCCAGCAGCCTATACGGGACAACGCAGATTGAAGCTTTCTTT.

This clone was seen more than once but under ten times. For the CDR3, the DNA is TGCGCCAGCAGCCCGGGGGGGAACACTGAAGCTTTCTTT. Its translation: CASSPGGNTEAFF. This chain uses TRBV5-1 with TRBJ1-1; tentatively, D is TRBD1 (5 bases). Germline V gene data show CDR1 as SGHRS and CDR2 as YFSETQ. The CDR3 is 13 residues long. V gave up 4 bases and J gave up 1 base, with 8 bases separating them.

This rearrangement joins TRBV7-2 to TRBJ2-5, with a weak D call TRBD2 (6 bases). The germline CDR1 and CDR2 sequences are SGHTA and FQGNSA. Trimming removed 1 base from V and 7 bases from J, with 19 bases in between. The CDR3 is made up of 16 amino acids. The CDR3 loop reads CASSLGISGGIGTQYF. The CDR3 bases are TGTGCCAGCAGCTTAGGAATTAGCGGCGGGATTGGGACCCAGTACTTC.

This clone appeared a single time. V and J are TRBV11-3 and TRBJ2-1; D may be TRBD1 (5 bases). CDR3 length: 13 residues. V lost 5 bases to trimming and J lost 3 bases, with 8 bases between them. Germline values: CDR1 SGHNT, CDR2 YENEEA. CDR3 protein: CASSSQGYNEQFF. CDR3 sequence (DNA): TGTGCCAGCAGCAGTCAGGGCTACAATGAGCAGTTCTTC.

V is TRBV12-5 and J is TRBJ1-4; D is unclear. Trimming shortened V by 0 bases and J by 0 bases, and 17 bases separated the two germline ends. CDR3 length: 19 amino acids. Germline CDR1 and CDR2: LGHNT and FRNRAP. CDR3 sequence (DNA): TGTGCTAGTGGTTTGGTACTATTCCCAGCCACTGCAACTAATGAAAAACTGTTTTTT. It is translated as CASGLVLFPATATNEKLFF. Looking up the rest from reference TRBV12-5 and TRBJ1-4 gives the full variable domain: DARVTQTPRHKVTEMGQEVTMRCQPILGHNTVFWYRQTMMQGLELLAYFRNRAPLDDSGMPKDRFSAEMPDATLATLKIQPSEPRDSAVYFCASGLVLFPATATNEKLFFGSGTQLSVL.

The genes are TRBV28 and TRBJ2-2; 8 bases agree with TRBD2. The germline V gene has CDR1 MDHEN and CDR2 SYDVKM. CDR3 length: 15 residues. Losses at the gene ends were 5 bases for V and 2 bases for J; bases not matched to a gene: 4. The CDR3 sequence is CASSLSGANTGELFF. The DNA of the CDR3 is TGTGCCAGCAGTCTTAGCGGGGCCAACACCGGGGAGCTGTTTTTT.

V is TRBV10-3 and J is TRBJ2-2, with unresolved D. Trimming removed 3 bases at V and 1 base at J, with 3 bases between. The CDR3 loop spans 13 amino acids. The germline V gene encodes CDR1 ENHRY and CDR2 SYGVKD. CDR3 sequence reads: CAISDRNTGELFF. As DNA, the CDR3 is TGTGCCATCAGTGATAGGAACACCGGGGAGCTGTTTTTT.

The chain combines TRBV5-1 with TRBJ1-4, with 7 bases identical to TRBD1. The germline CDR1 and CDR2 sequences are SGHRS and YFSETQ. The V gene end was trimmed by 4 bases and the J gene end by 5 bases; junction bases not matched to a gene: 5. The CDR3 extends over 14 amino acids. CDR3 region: CASSAGGANEKLFF. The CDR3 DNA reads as TGCGCCAGCAGCGCAGGGGGAGCCAATGAAAAACTGTTTTTT.

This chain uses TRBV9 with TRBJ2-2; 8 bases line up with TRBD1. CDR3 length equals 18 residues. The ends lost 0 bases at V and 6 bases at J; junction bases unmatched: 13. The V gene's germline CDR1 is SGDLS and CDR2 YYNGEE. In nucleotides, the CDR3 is TGTGCCAGCAGCGTAGGAACAGGACAGGGCTCGACGTCCGGGGAGCTGTTTTTT. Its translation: CASSVGTGQGSTSGELFF.

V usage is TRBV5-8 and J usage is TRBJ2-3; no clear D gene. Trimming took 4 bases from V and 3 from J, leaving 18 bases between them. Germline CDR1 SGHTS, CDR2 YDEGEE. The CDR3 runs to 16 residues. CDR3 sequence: CASSLPRVRYTDTQYF. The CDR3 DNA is TGTGCCAGCAGCCTCCCCCGGGTCCGGTATACAGATACGCAGTATTTT. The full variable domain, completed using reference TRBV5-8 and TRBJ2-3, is EAGVTQSPTHLIKTRGQQATLRCSPISGHTSVYWYQQALGLGLQFLLWYDEGEERNRGNFPPRFSGRQFPNYSSELNVNALELEDSALYLCASSLPRVRYTDTQYFGPGTRLTVL.

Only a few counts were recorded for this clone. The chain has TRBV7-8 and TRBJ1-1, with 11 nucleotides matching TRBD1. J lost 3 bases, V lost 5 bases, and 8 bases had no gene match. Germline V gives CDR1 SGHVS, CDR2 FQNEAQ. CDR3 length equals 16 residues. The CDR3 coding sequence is TGTGCCAGCAGCCCAACCGGGACAGGGGGTTACACTGAAGCTTTCTTT. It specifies CASSPTGTGGYTEAFF.

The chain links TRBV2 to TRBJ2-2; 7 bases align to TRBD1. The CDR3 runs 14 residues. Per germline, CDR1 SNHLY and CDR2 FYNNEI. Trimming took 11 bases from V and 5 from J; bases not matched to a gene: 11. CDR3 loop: CASRGLHGTGELFF. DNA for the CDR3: TGTGCCTCTAGGGGGCTCCACGGTACCGGGGAGCTGTTTTTT.

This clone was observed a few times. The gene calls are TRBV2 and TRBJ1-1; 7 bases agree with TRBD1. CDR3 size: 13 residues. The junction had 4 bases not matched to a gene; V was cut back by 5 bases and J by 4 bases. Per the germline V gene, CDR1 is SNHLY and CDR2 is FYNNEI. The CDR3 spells CASSLGQRTEAFF. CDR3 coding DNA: TGTGCCAGCAGTCTGGGACAGCGCACTGAAGCTTTCTTT.

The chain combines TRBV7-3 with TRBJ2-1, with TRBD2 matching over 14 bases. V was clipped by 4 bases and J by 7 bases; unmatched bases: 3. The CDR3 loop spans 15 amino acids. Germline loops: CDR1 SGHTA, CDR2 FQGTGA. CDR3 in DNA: TGTGCCAGCAGCTCGGGACTAGCGGGAGCTAATGAGCAGTTCTTC. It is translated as CASSSGLAGANEQFF.

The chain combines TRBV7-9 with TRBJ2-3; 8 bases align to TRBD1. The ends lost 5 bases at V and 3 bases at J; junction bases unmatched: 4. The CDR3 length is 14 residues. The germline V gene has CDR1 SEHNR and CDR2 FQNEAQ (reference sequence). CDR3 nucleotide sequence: TGTGCCAGCAGCCTGGGACAGGAAACAGATACGCAGTATTTT. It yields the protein CASSLGQETDTQYF.

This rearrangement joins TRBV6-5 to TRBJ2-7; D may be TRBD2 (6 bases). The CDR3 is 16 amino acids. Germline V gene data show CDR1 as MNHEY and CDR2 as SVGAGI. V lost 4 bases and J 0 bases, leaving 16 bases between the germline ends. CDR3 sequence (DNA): TGTGCCAGCAGTTTCAGCAGAGCGGGTGACTCCTACGAGCAGTACTTC. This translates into CASSFSRAGDSYEQYF.

CDR3 region: CASSLRGEGRGEKLFF. CDR3 nucleotide sequence: TGCGCCAGCAGCTTGAGGGGAGAGGGGAGGGGAGAAAAACTGTTTTTT. The chain links TRBV5-1 to TRBJ1-4; D is possibly TRBD1 (5 bases). Germline V gene lookup returns CDR1 SGHRS and CDR2 YFSETQ. Between the trimmed V and J ends, which lost 1 base and 8 bases, there was a span of 18 bases. This CDR3 spans 16 amino acids.

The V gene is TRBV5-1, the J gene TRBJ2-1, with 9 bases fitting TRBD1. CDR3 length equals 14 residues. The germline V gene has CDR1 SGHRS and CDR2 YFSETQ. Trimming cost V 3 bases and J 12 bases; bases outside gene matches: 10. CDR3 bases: TGCGCCAGCAGCTCCCCGGGACAGGGATTGAGGCAGTTCTTC. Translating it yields CASSSPGQGLRQFF.

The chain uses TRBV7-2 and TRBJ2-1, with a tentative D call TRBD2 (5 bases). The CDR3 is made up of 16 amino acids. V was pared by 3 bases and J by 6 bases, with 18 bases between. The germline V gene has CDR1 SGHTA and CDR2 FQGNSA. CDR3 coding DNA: TGTGCCAGCAGCTTCCTAGCACTAGTCTTCAGCAATGAGCAGTTCTTC. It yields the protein CASSFLALVFSNEQFF.

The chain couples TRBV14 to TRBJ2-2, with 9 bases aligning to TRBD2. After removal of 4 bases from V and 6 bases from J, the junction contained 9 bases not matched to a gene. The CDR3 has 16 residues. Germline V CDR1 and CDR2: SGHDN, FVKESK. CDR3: CASSLRLAVISGELFF. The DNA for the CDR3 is TGTGCCAGCAGCCTCAGACTAGCGGTAATCTCCGGGGAGCTGTTTTTT.

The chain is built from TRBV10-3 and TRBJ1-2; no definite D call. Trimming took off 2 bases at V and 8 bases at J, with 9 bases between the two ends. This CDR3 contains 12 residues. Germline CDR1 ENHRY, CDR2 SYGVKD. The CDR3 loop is CAISEGEDGYTF. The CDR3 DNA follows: TGTGCCATCAGTGAGGGGGAGGACGGCTACACCTTC.

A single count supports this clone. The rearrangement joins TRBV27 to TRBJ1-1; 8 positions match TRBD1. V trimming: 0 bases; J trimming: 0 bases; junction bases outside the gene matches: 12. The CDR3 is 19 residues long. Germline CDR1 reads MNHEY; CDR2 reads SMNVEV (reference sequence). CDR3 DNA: TGTGCCAGCAGTTTATCGATCAGGGGGCTTAGACCCATGAACACTGAAGCTTTCTTT. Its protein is CASSLSIRGLRPMNTEAFF.

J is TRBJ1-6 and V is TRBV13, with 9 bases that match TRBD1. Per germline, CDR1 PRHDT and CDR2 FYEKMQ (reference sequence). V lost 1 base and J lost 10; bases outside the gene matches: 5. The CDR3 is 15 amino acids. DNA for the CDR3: TGTGCCAGCAGCTTAGCCGGGACAGGGAGATCACCCCTCCACTTT. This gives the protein CASSLAGTGRSPLHF.

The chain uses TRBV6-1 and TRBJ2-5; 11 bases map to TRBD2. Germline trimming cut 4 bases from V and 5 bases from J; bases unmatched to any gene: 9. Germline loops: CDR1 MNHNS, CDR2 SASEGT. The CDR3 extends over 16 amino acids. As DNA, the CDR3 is TGTGCCAGCAGTGTTTTGACTAGCGGGAATCGGGAGACCCAGTACTTC. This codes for CASSVLTSGNRETQYF.

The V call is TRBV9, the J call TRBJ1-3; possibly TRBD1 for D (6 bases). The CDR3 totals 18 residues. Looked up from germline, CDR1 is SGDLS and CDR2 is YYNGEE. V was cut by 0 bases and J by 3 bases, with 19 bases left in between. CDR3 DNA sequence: TGTGCCAGCAGCGTAGGCCCCAAACCGGACAGTGTTGGAAACACCATATATTTT. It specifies CASSVGPKPDSVGNTIYF. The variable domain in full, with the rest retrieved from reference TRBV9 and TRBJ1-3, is DSGVTQTPKHLITATGQRVTLRCSPRSGDLSVYWYQQSLDQGLQFLIQYYNGEERAKGNILERFSAQQFPDLHSELNLSSLELGDSALYFCASSVGPKPDSVGNTIYFGEGSWLTVV.